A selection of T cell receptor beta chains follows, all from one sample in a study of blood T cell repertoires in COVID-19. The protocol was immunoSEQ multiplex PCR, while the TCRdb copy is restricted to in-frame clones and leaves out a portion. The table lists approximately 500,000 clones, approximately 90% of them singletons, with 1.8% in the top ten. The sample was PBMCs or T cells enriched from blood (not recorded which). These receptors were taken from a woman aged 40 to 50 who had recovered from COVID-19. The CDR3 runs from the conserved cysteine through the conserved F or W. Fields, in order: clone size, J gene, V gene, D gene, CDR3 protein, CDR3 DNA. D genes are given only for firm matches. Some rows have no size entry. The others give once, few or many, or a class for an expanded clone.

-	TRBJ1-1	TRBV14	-	CASSQPEGRRWNTEAFF	TGTGCCAGCAGCCAACCCGAGGGGAGGAGGTGGAACACTGAAGCTTTCTTT
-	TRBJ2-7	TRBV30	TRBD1	CAWSRDRAYEQYF	TGTGCCTGGAGTCGGGACAGAGCCTACGAGCAGTACTTC
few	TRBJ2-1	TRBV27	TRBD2	CASSLLAGGVSSYNEQFF	TGTGCCAGCAGTTTGCTAGCGGGAGGCGTTAGCTCCTACAATGAGCAGTTCTTC
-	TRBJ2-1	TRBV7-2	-	CASSAGDSNNEQFF	TGTGCCAGCAGCGCCGGGGACTCAAACAATGAGCAGTTCTTC
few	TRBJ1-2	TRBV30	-	CAWSFKGEGTLGYTF	TGTGCCTGGAGTTTCAAGGGTGAGGGCACCCTGGGCTACACCTTC
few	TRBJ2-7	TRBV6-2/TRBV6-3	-	CASSYRDNSYEQYF	TGTGCCAGCAGTTACCGGGACAACTCCTACGAGCAGTACTTC
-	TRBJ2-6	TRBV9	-	CASSVDPPGGRSWANVLTF	TGTGCCAGCAGCGTAGACCCCCCTGGTGGCCGCTCCTGGGCCAACGTCCTGACTTTC
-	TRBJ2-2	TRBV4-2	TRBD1	CASSQETRGQGKGGAGELFF	TGTGCCAGCAGCCAAGAGACTCGGGGACAGGGGAAGGGAGGGGCCGGGGAGCTGTTTTTT
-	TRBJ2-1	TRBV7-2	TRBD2	CASSETYPGRGWDEQFF	TGTGCCAGCAGCGAAACGTACCCAGGGAGGGGATGGGATGAGCAGTTCTTC
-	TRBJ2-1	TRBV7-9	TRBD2	CASSLPSGAGHEQFF	TGTGCCAGCAGCTTACCTAGCGGGGCAGGACATGAGCAGTTCTTC
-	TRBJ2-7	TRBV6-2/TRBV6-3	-	CASSYSRSNYEQYF	TGTGCCAGCAGTTACTCTAGGAGCAACTACGAGCAGTACTTC
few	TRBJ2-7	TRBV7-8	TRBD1	CASSLGQGAYEQYF	TGTGCCAGCAGCTTGGGACAGGGGGCCTACGAGCAGTACTTC
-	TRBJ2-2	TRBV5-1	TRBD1	CASSPGTAGELFF	TGCGCCAGCAGCCCTGGGACAGCCGGGGAGCTGTTTTTT
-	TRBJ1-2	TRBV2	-	CASRGRGGYTF	TGTGCCAGCAGGGGTCGGGGAGGCTACACCTTC
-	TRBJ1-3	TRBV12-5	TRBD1	CASGLPKTGDSGNTIYF	TGTGCTAGTGGTTTGCCAAAGACAGGGGATTCTGGAAACACCATATATTTT
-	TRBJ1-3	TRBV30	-	CAWSIQHPGNTIYF	TGTGCCTGGAGTATTCAACACCCCGGAAACACCATATATTTT
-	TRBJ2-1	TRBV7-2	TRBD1	CASSLGQANNEQFF	TGTGCCAGCAGCCTGGGACAGGCGAACAATGAGCAGTTCTTC
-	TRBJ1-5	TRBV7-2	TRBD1	CASSPRWGQGHQPQHF	TGTGCCAGCAGCCCCCGGTGGGGACAGGGCCATCAGCCCCAGCATTTT
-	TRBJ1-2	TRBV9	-	CASSVALDPRRDYGYTF	TGTGCCAGCAGCGTAGCTTTGGACCCGAGGAGGGACTATGGCTACACCTTC
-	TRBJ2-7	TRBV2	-	CASSDGGSSYEQYF	TGTGCCAGCAGTGACGGGGGTAGCTCCTACGAGCAGTACTTC
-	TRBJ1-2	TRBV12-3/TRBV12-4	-	CASSYEGSYGYTF	TGTGCCAGCAGTTATGAGGGCTCCTATGGCTACACCTTC
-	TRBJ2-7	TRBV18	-	CASSPRGGVGKYYEQYF	TGTGCCAGCTCACCTAGAGGAGGGGTTGGGAAATACTACGAGCAGTACTTC
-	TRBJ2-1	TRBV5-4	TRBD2	CASSLWGSGRGEQFF	TGTGCCAGCAGCTTGTGGGGTAGCGGGAGAGGGGAGCAGTTCTTC
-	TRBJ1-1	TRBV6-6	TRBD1	CASSYLAPTGGSEAFF	TGTGCCAGCAGTTACTTAGCCCCAACAGGGGGCAGTGAAGCTTTCTTT
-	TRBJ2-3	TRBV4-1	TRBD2	CASRQGLAGRNTQYF	TGCGCCAGCAGACAGGGACTAGCGGGACGAAATACGCAGTATTTT
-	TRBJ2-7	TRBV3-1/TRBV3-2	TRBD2	CASSQDPTSATDEQYF	TGTGCCAGCAGCCAAGACCCGACTAGCGCTACTGACGAGCAGTACTTC
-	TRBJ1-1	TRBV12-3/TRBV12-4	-	CASSLGWRTEAFF	TGTGCCAGCAGTTTAGGGTGGCGGACTGAAGCTTTCTTT
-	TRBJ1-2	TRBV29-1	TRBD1	CSVASDRAGYTF	TGCAGCGTTGCCTCGGACAGGGCTGGCTACACCTTC
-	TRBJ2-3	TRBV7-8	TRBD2	CASSLGRGGGTDTQYF	TGTGCCAGCAGCTTAGGGCGGGGAGGGGGCACAGATACGCAGTATTTT
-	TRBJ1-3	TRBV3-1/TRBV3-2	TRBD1	CASSQEGTGWIVSSGNTIYF	TGTGCCAGCAGCCAAGAGGGGACAGGGTGGATCGTTAGCTCTGGAAACACCATATATTTT
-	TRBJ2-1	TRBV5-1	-	CASSLTRGNEQFF	TGCGCCAGCAGCCTTACCAGGGGAAATGAGCAGTTCTTC
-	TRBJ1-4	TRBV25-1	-	CASNSLSSEKLFF	TGTGCCAGCAACAGCCTCTCAAGTGAAAAACTGTTTTTT
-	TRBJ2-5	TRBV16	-	CASSQFPGDQETQYF	TGTGCCAGCAGCCAATTCCCGGGGGATCAAGAGACCCAGTACTTC
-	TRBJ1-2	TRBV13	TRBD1	CASSFRGVDYGYTF	TGTGCCAGCAGCTTCAGGGGGGTGGACTATGGCTACACCTTC
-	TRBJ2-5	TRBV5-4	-	CASSSLETQYF	TGTGCCAGCAGCTCCCTTGAGACCCAGTACTTC